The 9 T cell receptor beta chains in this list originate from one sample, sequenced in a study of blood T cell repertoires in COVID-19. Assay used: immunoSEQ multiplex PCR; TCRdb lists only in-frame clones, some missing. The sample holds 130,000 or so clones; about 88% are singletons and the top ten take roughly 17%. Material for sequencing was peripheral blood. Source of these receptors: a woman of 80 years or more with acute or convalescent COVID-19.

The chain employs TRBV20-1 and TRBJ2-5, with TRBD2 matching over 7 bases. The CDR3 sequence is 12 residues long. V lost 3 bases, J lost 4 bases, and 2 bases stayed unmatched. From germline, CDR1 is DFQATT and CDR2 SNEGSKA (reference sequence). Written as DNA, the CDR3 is TGCAGTGCTAGTCCTAGCGGAGAGACCCAGTACTTC. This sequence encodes CSASPSGETQYF.

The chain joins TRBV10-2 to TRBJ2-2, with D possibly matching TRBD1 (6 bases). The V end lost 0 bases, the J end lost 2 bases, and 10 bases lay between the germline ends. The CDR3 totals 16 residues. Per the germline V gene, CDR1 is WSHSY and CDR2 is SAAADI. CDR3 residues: CASSESADRNTGELFF. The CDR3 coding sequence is TGCGCCAGCAGTGAGTCGGCGGACAGAAACACCGGGGAGCTGTTTTTT.

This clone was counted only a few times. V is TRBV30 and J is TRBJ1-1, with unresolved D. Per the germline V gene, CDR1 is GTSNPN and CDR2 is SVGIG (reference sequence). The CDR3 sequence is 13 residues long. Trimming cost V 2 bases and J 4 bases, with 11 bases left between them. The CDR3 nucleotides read TGTGCCTGGAGTAACCGGGGTTCCACTGAAGCTTTCTTT. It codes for CAWSNRGSTEAFF.

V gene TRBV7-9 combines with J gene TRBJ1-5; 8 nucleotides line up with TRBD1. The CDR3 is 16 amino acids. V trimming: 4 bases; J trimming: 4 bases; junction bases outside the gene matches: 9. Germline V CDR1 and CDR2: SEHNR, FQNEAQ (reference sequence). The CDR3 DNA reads TGTGCCAGCAGCTATTCCGGGACAGGCCAGAATCAGCCCCAGCATTTT. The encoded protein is CASSYSGTGQNQPQHF.

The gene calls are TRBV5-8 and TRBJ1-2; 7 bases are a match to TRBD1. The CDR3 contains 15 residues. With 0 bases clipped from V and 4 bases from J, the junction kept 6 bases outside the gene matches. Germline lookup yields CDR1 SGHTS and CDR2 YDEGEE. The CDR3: CASSLAGTALYGYTF. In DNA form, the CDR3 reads TGTGCCAGCAGCTTGGCAGGGACAGCTCTCTATGGCTACACCTTC.

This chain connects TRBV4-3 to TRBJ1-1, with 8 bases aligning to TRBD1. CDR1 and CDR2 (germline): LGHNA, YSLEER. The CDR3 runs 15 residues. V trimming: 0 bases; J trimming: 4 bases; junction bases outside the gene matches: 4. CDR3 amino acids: CASSQDADRGTEAFF. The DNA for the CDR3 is TGCGCCAGCAGCCAAGACGCCGACAGGGGCACTGAAGCTTTCTTT.

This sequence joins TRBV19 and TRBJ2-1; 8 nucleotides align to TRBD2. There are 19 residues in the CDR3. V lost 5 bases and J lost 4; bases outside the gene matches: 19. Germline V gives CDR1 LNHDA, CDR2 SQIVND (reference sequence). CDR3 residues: CASSPRGWREAVIYNEQFF. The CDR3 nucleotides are TGTGCCAGTAGTCCCCGGGGGTGGCGGGAGGCTGTTATATACAATGAGCAGTTCTTC.

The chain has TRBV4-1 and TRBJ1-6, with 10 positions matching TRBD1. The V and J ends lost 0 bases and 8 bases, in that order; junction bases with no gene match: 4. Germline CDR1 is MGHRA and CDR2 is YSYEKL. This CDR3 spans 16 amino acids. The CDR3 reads CASSQDDRGLYSPLHF. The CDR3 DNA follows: TGCGCCAGCAGCCAAGACGACAGGGGGCTCTATTCACCCCTCCACTTT.

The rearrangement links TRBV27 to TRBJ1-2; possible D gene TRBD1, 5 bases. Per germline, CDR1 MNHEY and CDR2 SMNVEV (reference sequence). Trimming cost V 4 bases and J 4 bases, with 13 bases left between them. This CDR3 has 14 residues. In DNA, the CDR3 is TGTGCCAGCAGTTCCGGGACTGAGTCCTATGGCTACACCTTC. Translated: CASSSGTESYGYTF.